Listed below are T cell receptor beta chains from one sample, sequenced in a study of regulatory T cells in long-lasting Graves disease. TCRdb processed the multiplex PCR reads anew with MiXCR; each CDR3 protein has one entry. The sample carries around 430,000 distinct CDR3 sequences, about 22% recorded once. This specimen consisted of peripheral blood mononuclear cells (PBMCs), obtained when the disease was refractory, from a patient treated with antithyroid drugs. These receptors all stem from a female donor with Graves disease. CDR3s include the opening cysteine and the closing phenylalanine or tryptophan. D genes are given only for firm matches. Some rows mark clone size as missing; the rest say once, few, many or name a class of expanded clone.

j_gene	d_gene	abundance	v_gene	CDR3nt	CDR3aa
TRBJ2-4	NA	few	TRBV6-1	TGTGCCAGTACTCTATTGGAGACATTGAAAAACATTCAGTACTTC	CASTLLETLKNIQYF
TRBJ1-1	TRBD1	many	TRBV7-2	TGTGCCAGCAGCCCAACCGGGACAGGGAACACTGAAGCTTTCTTT	CASSPTGTGNTEAFF
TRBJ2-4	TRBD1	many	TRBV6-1	TGTGCCAGCAAGCCGCAGGACAGGGGGAACATTCAGTACTTC	CASKPQDRGNIQYF
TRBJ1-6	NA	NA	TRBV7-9	TGTGCCAGCAGCCGACAGAACTATAATTCACCCCTCCACTTT	CASSRQNYNSPLHF
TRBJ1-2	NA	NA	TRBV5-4	TGTGCCAGCAGCTTGATGGGGGCGGGCAGAGATGGCTACACCTTC	CASSLMGAGRDGYTF
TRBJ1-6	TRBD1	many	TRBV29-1	TGCAGCGCTAAAAAAGGGACAGGGAGAAATTCACCCCTCCACTTT	CSAKKGTGRNSPLHF
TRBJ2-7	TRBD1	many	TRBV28	TGTGCCAGCACCCAACCACGACAGGGGAATAAGCAGTACTTC	CASTQPRQGNKQYF
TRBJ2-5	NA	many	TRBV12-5	TGTGCTAGTGGTCCGGGCTATCTAAAGGCAAGCAAAGAGACCCAGTACTTC	CASGPGYLKASKETQYF
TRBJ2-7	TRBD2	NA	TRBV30	TGTGCCTGGAGTGTAAGCGGGGACTCCTACGAGCAGTACTTC	CAWSVSGDSYEQYF
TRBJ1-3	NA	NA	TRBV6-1	TGTGCCAGCAGTGCTGGGCGGCAGGGTGCTGGAAACACCATATATTTT	CASSAGRQGAGNTIYF
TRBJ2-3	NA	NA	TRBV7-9	TGCGCCAGCAGCTTGAGTGGGAGATTGGGAGATACGCAGTATTTT	CASSLSGRLGDTQYF
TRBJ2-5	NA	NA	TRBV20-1	TGCAGTGCTAGACAGGGGGGACAAGAGACCCAGTACTTC	CSARQGGQETQYF
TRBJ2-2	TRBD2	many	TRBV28	TGTGCCAGCAGTAAACTTTCTAGCGGGAGGGCCGCCAGGGAGCTGTTTTTT	CASSKLSSGRAARELFF
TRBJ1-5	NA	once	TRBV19	TGTGCCAGTAAAAGACAGGTTAATCAGCCCCAGCATTTT	CASKRQVNQPQHF
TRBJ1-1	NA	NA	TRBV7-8	TGTGCCAGCAGCTTAGTAAGCTCAGCCATGAACACTGAAGCTTTCTTT	CASSLVSSAMNTEAFF
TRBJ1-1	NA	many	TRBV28	TGTGCCAGCAGGGAAGGGGGCACTGAAGCTTTCTTT	CASREGGTEAFF
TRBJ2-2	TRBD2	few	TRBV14	TGTGCCAGCAGCCTCCGACTAGCGGGGAAGGCCGGGGAGCTGTTTTTT	CASSLRLAGKAGELFF
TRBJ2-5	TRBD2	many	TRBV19	TGTGCCACCGTCGACGAGTCGGGAGGGAAAGAGACCCAGTACTTC	CATVDESGGKETQYF
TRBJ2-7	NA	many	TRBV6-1	TGTGCCAGCAGCCATCCCAACGAGCAGTACTTC	CASSHPNEQYF
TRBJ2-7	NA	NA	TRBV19	TGTGCCAGTAGTATTGGGTCCGAGGAAGCCTACGAGCAGTACTTC	CASSIGSEEAYEQYF
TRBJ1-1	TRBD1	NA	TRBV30	TGTGCCTGGAGTTCGGACAGGGTGGTTAAAGCTTTCTTT	CAWSSDRVVKAFF
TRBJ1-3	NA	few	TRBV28	TGTGCCAGCAGTTCTCCGGGCGGCTCTGGAAACACCATATATTTT	CASSSPGGSGNTIYF
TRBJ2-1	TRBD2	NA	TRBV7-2	TGTGCCAGCAGCTTATCGAGCGGGGGGTACAATGAGCAGTTCTTC	CASSLSSGGYNEQFF
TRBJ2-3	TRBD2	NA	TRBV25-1	TGTGCCAGCAGCCTCACTAGCGGGAGTTGTGCAGATACGCAGTATTTT	CASSLTSGSCADTQYF
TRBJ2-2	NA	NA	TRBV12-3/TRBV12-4	TGTGCCAGCAGTCCTGATGGGGAAACCGGGGAGCTGTTTTTT	CASSPDGETGELFF
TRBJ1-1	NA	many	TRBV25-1	TGTGCCAGCAGCCCCACTGAAGCTTTCTTT	CASSPTEAFF
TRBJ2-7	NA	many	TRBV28	TGTGCCAGCAGTCTCGCCAGGAGCTCCTACGAGCAGTACTTC	CASSLARSSYEQYF
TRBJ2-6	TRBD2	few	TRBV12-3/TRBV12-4	TGTGCCAGCACCTTAGCGGGAAGCTCTGGGGCCAACGTCCTGACTTTC	CASTLAGSSGANVLTF
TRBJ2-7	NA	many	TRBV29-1	TGCAGCGTTGAAGCTCAGCACTACGAGCAGTACTTC	CSVEAQHYEQYF
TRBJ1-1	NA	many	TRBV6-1	TGTGCCAGCAGTCCGATGAGGGAAGTCACTGAAGCTTTCTTT	CASSPMREVTEAFF
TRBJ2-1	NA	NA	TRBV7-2	TGTGCCAGCAGCTTAGGATCCCGCAGCCGGGGCAATGAGCAGTTCTTC	CASSLGSRSRGNEQFF
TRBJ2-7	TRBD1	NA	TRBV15	TGTGCCACCAGCAGAGCTTATGAGACAGGGGCCGAGCAGTACTTC	CATSRAYETGAEQYF
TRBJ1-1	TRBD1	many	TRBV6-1	TGTGCCAGCAATTCCGAACAGGGGGTAGCGACTGAAGCTTTCTTT	CASNSEQGVATEAFF
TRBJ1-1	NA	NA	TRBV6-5	TGTGCCAGCAGTTACGGCAGTCCCCCCTTT	CASSYGSPPF
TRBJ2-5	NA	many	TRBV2	TGTGCCAGCAGTGAAGAGGTAGGGGAGACCCAGTACTTC	CASSEEVGETQYF
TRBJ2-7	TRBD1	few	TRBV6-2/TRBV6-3	TGTGCCATTTTACGGACAGGTTCCTACGAGCAGTACTTC	CAILRTGSYEQYF
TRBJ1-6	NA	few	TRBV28	TGTGCCAGCAGACCAGTCCTACGACAGGAGAAGAGAAATAATTCACCCCTCCACTTT	CASRPVLRQEKRNNSPLHF
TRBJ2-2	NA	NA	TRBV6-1	TGTGCCAGCAGTCGCGACAGGAGGAACACCGGGGAGCTGTTTTTT	CASSRDRRNTGELFF
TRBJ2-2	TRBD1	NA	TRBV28	TGTGCCAGCACCCCCCCAGACAGGGCGACCGGGGAGCTGTTTTTT	CASTPPDRATGELFF
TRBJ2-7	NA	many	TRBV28	TGTGCCAGCAGTTCCAGGGGATACGAGCAGTACTTC	CASSSRGYEQYF
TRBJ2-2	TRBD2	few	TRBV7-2	TGTGCCAGCAGCTTATTGGGGGGACTAGCGGGGACCCCGAACACCGGGGAGCTGTTTTTT	CASSLLGGLAGTPNTGELFF
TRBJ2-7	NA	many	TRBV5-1	TGCGCCAGCAGCTTGGCGGGACGGCGTCTCTACGAGCAGTACTTC	CASSLAGRRLYEQYF
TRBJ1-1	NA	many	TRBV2	TGTGCCAGCAGTGACTCGGGGCACACTGAAGCTTTCTTT	CASSDSGHTEAFF
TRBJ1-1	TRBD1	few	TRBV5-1	TGCGCCAGCGGGACAGACGGACAGGACACTGAAGCTTTCTTT	CASGTDGQDTEAFF
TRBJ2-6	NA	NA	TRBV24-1	TGTGCCACCAGTGATACCTACTCTGGGGCCAACGTCCTGACTTTC	CATSDTYSGANVLTF
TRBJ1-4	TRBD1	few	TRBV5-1	TGCGCCAGCAGCTTGGGGGACAGGGGCGAAGGGGAAAAACTGTTTTTT	CASSLGDRGEGEKLFF
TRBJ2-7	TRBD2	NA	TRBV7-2	TGTGCCAGCAGGGGACTAGCGGGAGGTCTCGAGCAGTACTTC	CASRGLAGGLEQYF
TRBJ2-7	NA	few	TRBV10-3	TGTGCCACAAAGGGGCAGTACGAGCAGTACTTC	CATKGQYEQYF
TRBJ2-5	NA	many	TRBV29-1	TGCAGCGTTGTACCCATGGAGGGGTGGGGAGAGACCCAGTACTTC	CSVVPMEGWGETQYF
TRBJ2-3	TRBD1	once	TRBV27	TGTGCCAGCAGTTTAATGGGACAGACAGATACGCAGTATTTT	CASSLMGQTDTQYF
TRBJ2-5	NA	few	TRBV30	TGTGCCTGGAGTGTCGAGGGTCCCCGGGAGACCCAGTACTTC	CAWSVEGPRETQYF
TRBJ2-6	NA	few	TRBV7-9	TGTGCCAGCAGTTTCGTTGCATCATCGGACCCTTCTGGGGCCAACGTCCTGACTTTC	CASSFVASSDPSGANVLTF
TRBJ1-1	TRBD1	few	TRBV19	TGTGCCAGTAGTATCGGTGAACAGGGGTGGACTGAAGCTTTCTTT	CASSIGEQGWTEAFF
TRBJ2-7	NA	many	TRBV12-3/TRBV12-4	TGTGCCAGCAGTTTCGACTCAGCGATGGGCGAGCAGTACTTC	CASSFDSAMGEQYF
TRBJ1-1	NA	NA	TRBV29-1	TGCAGCGTGTTGGGCACTGAAGCTTTCTTT	CSVLGTEAFF